These 16 T cell receptor beta chains were sequenced from one sample in a study of cytomegalovirus exposure and HLA in healthy donors (dated by TCRdb to the late 2010s). Receptors were amplified or captured by the immunoSEQ multiplex PCR assay. For the multiplex PCR, a mixture combining 60 forward primers for TCR Vbeta segments and 13 reverse primers for TCR Jbeta segments was used. In its TCRdb copy, this immuneACCESS table keeps in-frame sequences only and misses some clones. Where compared with another copy, unresolved V genes explain less than half of these, and the others have no known cause. In all, the sample holds roughly 120,000 clones, and 80% to 90% of those were seen once. The ten largest clones capture approximately 11% of the sample. The sequenced material came from PBMCs. These receptor sequences come from a male donor in good health and CMV-seropositive.

In this sample, this clone turned up once. The J gene is TRBJ2-1, the V gene TRBV5-1; 10 nucleotides line up with TRBD2. Germline V gene data show CDR1 as SGHRS and CDR2 as YFSETQ. The V segment lost 4 bases and the J segment 3 bases; nucleotides outside the gene matches: 7. CDR3 length: 16 amino acids. This CDR3 is CASSRGGTSDYNEQFF. The CDR3 coding sequence is TGCGCCAGCAGCCGAGGCGGGACTAGCGACTACAATGAGCAGTTCTTC.

This clone showed up just a few times. The chain employs TRBV19 and TRBJ2-7, with 8 bases identical to TRBD2. V was pared by 7 bases and J by 3 bases, with 11 bases of the junction left unmatched. The CDR3 runs to 15 residues. Looked up from germline, CDR1 is LNHDA and CDR2 is SQIVND (reference sequence). As DNA, the CDR3 is TGTGCCAGTACACGCGGTGGAGCGGGAGACTACGAGCAGTACTTC. Protein product: CASTRGGAGDYEQYF.

The rearrangement joins TRBV5-1 to TRBJ1-3; D is unresolved. The V gene lost 0 bases and the J gene lost 0 bases, with 10 bases spanning the gap. The CDR3 is 16 amino acids. From germline, CDR1 is SGHRS and CDR2 YFSETQ. CDR3 coding DNA: TGCGCCAGCAGCTTGGCCAATGGAGGCTCTGGAAACACCATATATTTT. Translated, it gives CASSLANGGSGNTIYF. The whole variable domain, remainder taken from reference TRBV5-1 and TRBJ1-3, is KAGVTQTPRYLIKTRGQQVTLSCSPISGHRSVSWYQQTPGQGLQFLFEYFSETQRNKGNFPGRFSGRQFSNSRSEMNVSTLELGDSALYLCASSLANGGSGNTIYFGEGSWLTVV.

This rearrangement joins TRBV7-2 to TRBJ2-5; TRBD1 is a possible D gene (5 bases). There are 18 residues in the CDR3. Trimming shortened V by 0 bases and J by 4 bases, and 21 bases separated the two germline ends. Germline-derived CDR1 and CDR2 are SGHTA and FQGNSA. The CDR3 loop is CASSLAQFGAGYGETQYF. The CDR3 DNA reads as TGTGCCAGCAGCTTAGCGCAGTTTGGGGCAGGGTATGGAGAGACCCAGTACTTC.

This chain's CDR3 is CASSLDRQPQHF. The CDR3 nucleotides are TGTGCCAGCAGCTTAGATAGACAGCCCCAGCATTTT. The chain uses TRBV7-9 and TRBJ1-5, with D uncertain. Germline V gives CDR1 SEHNR, CDR2 FQNEAQ (reference sequence). V lost 1 base to trimming and J lost 7 bases, with 5 bases between them. This CDR3 has 12 amino acids.

This chain joins TRBV6-6 and TRBJ1-2; weak D call: TRBD1 (6 bases). V lost 4 bases, J lost 5 bases, and 14 bases lay in between. The CDR3 length is 14 residues. From germline, CDR1 is MNHNY and CDR2 SVGAGI (reference sequence). CDR3 sequence (DNA): TGTGCCAGCAGTTTGTGGACAGACCGGTATGGCTACACCTTC. Protein product: CASSLWTDRYGYTF.

As regards this clone: The junction differs from germline at one of its ends, possibly a read error. The J gene is TRBJ1-2, the V gene TRBV2, with D possibly being TRBD1 (5 bases). This CDR3 is 15 amino acids long. CDR1 is SNHLY, CDR2 FYNNEI, per germline. CDR3 loop: CASSTGHPSNYGHTF. The CDR3 DNA reads as TGTGCCAGCAGTACTGGACATCCCTCTAACTATGGCCACACCTTC.

The genes are TRBV6-5 and TRBJ1-2, with TRBD1 identical over 8 bases. This CDR3 is 14 amino acids long. V was pared by 6 bases and J by 4 bases, with 7 bases of the junction left unmatched. The germline V gene has CDR1 MNHEY and CDR2 SVGAGI. In DNA form, the CDR3 reads TGTGCCAGCAGAGCGACAGGGGAGGGCTATGGCTACACCTTC. This gives the protein CASRATGEGYGYTF.

Note on this clone: Its ends do not fully match the called genes, so a read error is possible. The chain is built from TRBV7-7 and TRBJ1-1, with 8 positions matching TRBD1. Germline CDR1 and CDR2: SSHAT and FNYEAQ (reference sequence). The CDR3 spans 20 residues. The CDR3 region is CASSYRLQGQGGPGGTEAFF. CDR3 in DNA: TGTGCTAGCAGCTATAGACTCCAAGGACAGGGTGGTCCCGGGGGCACTGAAGCTTTCTTT.

The rearrangement uses TRBV11-3 and TRBJ1-1, with D tentatively TRBD1 (6 bases). V was trimmed by 5 bases and J by 6 bases, leaving 13 bases between them. The germline V gene has CDR1 SGHNT and CDR2 YENEEA. The CDR3 spans 13 residues. CDR3 region: CASSITGGSEAFF. The DNA of the CDR3 is TGTGCCAGCAGCATTACGGGGGGCTCTGAAGCTTTCTTT.

The V gene is TRBV6-5, the J gene TRBJ2-3; 11 bases align to TRBD2. Germline V lookup: CDR1 MNHEY, CDR2 SVGAGI. This CDR3 has 15 residues. V lost 6 bases to trimming and J lost 0 bases; unmatched junction nucleotides: 2. CDR3 DNA sequence: TGTGCCAGCAGCCGACTAGCGGGGAGCACAGATACGCAGTATTTT. It is translated as CASSRLAGSTDTQYF.

The rearrangement uses TRBV28 and TRBJ2-7; D remains ambiguous. There are 14 residues in the CDR3. The V end was cut by 8 bases, the J end by 0 bases, with 14 bases between. CDR1 is MDHEN, CDR2 SYDVKM, per germline. The CDR3 DNA reads as TGTGCCAGCTCTCCTGTGGGCAGCTCCTACGAGCAGTACTTC. Protein sequence: CASSPVGSSYEQYF.

The chain has TRBV18 and TRBJ2-7; 9 nucleotides match TRBD2. The CDR3 spans 15 residues. Trimming at V came to 0 bases and at J to 5 bases, leaving 5 bases not matched to a gene. The germline V gene has CDR1 KGHSH and CDR2 LQKENI. The CDR3 sequence: CASSPPGSGSHEQYF. DNA of the CDR3: TGTGCCAGCTCACCACCGGGTAGCGGGAGTCACGAGCAGTACTTC.

CDR3 in amino acids: CASRSGASTDTQYF. CDR3 nucleotides: TGTGCCAGCAGATCCGGAGCTAGCACAGATACGCAGTATTTT. The V and J genes are TRBV2 and TRBJ2-3; no clear D. In germline, CDR1 is SNHLY, CDR2 FYNNEI. The CDR3 covers 14 residues. The ends were cut back, 6 bases at V and 0 bases at J, with 10 bases in the middle.

The V gene is TRBV28, the J gene TRBJ2-2, with D tentatively TRBD2 (6 bases). In germline, CDR1 is MDHEN, CDR2 SYDVKM. The CDR3 runs 12 residues. Trimming removed 8 bases at V and 5 bases at J, with 9 bases between. This CDR3 is CASVGGTGELFF. CDR3 nucleotide sequence: TGTGCCAGCGTGGGAGGTACCGGGGAGCTGTTTTTT.

The chain joins TRBV7-8 to TRBJ2-7, with 7 bases aligning to TRBD2. The trim removed 3 bases at V and 3 bases at J, leaving 11 bases unmatched. Germline CDR1 and CDR2: SGHVS and FQNEAQ. The CDR3 has 16 residues. CDR3 nucleotide sequence: TGTGCCAGCAGCTTGACCCGGGACTACCGAAACTACGAGCAGTACTTC. Its translation is CASSLTRDYRNYEQYF.